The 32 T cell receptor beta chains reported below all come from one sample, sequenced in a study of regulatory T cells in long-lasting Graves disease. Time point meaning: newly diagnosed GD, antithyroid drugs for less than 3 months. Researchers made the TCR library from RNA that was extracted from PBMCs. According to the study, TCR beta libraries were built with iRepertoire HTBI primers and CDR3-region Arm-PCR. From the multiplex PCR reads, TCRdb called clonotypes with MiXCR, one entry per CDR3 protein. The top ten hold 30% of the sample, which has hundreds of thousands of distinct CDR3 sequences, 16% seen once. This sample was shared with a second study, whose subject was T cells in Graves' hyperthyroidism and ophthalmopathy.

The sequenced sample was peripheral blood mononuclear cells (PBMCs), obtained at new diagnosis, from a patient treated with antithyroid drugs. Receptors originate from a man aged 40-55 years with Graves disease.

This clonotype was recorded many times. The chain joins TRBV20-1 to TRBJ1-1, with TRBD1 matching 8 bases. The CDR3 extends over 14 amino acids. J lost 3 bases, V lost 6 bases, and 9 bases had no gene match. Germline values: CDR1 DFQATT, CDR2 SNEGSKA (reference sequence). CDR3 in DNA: TGCAGTGCGCCCCGGACAGGGATCGACACTGAAGCTTTCTTT. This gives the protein CSAPRTGIDTEAFF.

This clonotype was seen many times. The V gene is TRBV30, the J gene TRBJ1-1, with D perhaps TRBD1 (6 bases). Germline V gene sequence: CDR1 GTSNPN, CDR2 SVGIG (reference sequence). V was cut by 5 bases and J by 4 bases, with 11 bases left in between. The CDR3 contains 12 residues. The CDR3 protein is CAWLTGRTEAFF. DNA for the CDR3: TGTGCCTGGTTGACAGGTCGCACTGAAGCTTTCTTT.

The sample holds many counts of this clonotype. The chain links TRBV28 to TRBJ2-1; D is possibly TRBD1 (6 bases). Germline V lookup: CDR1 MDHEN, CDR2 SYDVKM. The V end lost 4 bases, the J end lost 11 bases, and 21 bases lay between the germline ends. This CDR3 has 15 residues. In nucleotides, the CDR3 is TGTGCCAGCAGTTACCACAACCGGGACAAAGGGAAGCAGTTCTTC. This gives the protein CASSYHNRDKGKQFF.

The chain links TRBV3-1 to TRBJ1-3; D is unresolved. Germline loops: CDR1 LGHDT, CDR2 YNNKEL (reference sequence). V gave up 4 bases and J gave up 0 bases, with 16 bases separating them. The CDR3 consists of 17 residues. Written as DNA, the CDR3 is TGTGCCAGCAGCCGAGAAGGCGAGGCCTTCTCTGGAAACACCATATATTTT. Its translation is CASSREGEAFSGNTIYF.

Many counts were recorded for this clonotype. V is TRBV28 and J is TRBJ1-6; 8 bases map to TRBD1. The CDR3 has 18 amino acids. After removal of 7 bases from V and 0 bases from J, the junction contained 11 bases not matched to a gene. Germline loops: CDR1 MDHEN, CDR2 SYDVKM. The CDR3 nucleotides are TGTGCCAGCATCCAGGGGGCATGGGCCAGCTCCTATAATTCACCCCTCCACTTT. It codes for CASIQGAWASSYNSPLHF.

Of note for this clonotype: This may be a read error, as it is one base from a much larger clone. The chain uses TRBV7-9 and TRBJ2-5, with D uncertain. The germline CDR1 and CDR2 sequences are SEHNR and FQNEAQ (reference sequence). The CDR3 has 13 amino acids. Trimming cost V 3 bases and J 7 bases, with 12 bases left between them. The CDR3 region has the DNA TGTGCCAGCAGCTTGTTGCTCGGTGGGACCCAGTACTTC. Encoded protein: CASSLLLGGTQYF.

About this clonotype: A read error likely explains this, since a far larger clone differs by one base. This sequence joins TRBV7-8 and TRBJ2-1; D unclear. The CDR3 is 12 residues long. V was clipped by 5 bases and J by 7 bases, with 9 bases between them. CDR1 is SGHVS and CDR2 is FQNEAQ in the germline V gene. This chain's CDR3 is CASSPARNEQFF. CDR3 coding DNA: TGTGCCAGCAGCCCCGCAAGAAATGAGCAGTTCTTC.

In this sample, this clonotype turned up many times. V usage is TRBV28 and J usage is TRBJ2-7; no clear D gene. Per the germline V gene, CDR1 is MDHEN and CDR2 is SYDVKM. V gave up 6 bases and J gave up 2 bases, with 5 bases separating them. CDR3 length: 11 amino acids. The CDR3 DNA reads TGTGCCAGCAGGACAACCTACGAGCAGTACTTC. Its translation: CASRTTYEQYF.

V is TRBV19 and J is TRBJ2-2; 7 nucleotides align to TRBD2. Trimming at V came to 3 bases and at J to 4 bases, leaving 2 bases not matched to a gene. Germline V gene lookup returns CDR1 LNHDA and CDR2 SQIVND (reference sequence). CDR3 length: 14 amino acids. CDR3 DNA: TGTGCCAGTAGTATTTCGGGGGGCACCGGGGAGCTGTTTTTT. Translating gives CASSISGGTGELFF.

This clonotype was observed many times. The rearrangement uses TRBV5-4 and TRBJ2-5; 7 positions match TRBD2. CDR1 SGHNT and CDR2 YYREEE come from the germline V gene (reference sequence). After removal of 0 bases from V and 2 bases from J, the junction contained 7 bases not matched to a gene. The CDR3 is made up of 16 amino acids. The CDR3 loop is CASSLAPSGLQETQYF. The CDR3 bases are TGTGCCAGCAGCTTGGCGCCTAGCGGACTGCAAGAGACCCAGTACTTC.

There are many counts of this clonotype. The CDR3 region has the DNA TGTGCCAGCAGTTATCTTCCGACCAGACTGGGGATAAGCGGGGGGATCACAGATACGCAGTATTTT. It codes for CASSYLPTRLGISGGITDTQYF. The rearrangement joins TRBV6-5 to TRBJ2-3; 9 bases fit TRBD2. CDR1 and CDR2 (germline): MNHEY, SVGAGI. The CDR3 is 22 residues long. J was trimmed by 2 bases and V by 3 bases; bases with no gene match: 24.

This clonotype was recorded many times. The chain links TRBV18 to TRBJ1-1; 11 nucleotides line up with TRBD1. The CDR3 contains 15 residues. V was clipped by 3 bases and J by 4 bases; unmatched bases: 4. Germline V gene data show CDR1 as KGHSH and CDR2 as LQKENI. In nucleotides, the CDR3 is TGTGCCAGCTCACCCATCGGACAGGGGGCCACTGAAGCTTTCTTT. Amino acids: CASSPIGQGATEAFF.

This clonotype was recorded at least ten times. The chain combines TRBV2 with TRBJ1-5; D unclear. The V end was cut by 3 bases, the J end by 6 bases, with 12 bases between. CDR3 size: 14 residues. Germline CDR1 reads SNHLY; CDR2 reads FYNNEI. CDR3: CASSELAASQPQHF. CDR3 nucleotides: TGTGCCAGCAGTGAGTTGGCAGCCTCTCAGCCCCAGCATTTT.

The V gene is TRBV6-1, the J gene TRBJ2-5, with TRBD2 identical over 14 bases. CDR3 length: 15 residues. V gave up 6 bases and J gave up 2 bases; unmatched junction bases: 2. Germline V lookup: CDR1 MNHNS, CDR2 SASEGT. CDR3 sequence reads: CASRRTSGGQETQYF. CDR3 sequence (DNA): TGTGCCAGCAGACGGACTAGCGGGGGGCAAGAGACCCAGTACTTC.

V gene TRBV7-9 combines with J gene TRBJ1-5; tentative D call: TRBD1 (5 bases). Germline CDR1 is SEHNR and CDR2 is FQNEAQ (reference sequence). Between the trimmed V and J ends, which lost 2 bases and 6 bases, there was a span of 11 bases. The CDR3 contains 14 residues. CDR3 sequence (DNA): TGTGCCAGCAGCTTACAGGGAGATACTCAGCCCCAGCATTTT. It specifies CASSLQGDTQPQHF.

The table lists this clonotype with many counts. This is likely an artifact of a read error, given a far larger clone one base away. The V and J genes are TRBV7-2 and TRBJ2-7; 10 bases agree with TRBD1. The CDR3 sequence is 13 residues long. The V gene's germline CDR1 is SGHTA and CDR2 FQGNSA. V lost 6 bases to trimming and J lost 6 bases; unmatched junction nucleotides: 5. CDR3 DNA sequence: TGTGCCAGCAGTACGGGACAGGGGTCCGAGCAGTACTTC. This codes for CASSTGQGSEQYF.

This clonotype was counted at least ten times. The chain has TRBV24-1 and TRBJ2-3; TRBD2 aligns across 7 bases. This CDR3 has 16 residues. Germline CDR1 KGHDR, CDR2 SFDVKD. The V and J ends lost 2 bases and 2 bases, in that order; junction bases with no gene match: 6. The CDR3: CATSDSGLTITDTQYF. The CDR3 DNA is TGTGCCACCAGTGATTCGGGACTAACCATCACAGATACGCAGTATTTT.

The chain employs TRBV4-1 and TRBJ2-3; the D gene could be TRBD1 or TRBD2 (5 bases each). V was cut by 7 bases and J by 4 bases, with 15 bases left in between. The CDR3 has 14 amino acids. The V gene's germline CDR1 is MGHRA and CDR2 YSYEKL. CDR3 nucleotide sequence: TGCGCCAGCAATACTCGCCAGGGAGCAGATACGCAGTATTTT. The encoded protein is CASNTRQGADTQYF.

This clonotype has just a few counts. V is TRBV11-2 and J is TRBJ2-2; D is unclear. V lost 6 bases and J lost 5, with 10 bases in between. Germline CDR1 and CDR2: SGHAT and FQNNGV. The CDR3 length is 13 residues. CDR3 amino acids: CASRTLGTGELFF. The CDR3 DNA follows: TGTGCCAGCAGAACCCTAGGGACCGGGGAGCTGTTTTTT.

The CDR3 is CASSPRTGRLNTEAFF. CDR3 bases: TGTGCCAGCTCACCGAGAACGGGACGGTTGAACACTGAAGCTTTCTTT. The rearrangement joins TRBV18 to TRBJ1-1; D perhaps matches TRBD1 (5 bases). V was clipped by 3 bases and J by 0 bases, with 14 bases between them. CDR1 is KGHSH and CDR2 is LQKENI in the germline V gene. CDR3 length: 16 residues.

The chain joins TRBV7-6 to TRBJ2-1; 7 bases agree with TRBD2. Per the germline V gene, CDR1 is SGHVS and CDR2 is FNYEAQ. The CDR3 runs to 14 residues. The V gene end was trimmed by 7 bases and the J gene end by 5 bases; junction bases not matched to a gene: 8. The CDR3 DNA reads TGTGCCAGCAAGCGGGGTCCCGGGGACAATGAGCAGTTCTTC. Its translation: CASKRGPGDNEQFF.

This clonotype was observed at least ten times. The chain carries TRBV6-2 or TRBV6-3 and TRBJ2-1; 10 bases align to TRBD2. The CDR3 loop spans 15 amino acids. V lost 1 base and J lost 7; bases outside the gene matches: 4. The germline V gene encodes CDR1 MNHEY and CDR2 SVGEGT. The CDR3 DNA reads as TGTGCCAGCAGTTACTTAGCGGGGGGATCGAATGAGCAGTTCTTC. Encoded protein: CASSYLAGGSNEQFF.

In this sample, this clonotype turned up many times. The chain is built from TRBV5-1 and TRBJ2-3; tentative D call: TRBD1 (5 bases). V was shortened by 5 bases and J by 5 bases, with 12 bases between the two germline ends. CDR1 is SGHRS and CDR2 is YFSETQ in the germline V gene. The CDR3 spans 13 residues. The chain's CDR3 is CASRPGLGDTQYF. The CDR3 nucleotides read TGCGCCAGCAGACCAGGGTTAGGAGATACGCAGTATTTT.

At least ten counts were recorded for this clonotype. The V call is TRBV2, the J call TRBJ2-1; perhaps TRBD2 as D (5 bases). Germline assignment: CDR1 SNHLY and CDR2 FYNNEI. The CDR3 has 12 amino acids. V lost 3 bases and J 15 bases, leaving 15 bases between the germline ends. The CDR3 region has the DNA TGTGCCAGCAGTGAGCAATCGCTGGGAGTGTTCTTC. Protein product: CASSEQSLGVFF.

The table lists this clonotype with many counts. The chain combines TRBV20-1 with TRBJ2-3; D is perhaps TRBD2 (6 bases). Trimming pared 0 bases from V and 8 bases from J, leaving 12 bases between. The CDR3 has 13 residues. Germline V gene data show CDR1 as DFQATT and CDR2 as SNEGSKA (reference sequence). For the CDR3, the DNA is TGCAGTGCTAGAGATCGTTGGAGGGGTACGCAGTATTTT. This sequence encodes CSARDRWRGTQYF.

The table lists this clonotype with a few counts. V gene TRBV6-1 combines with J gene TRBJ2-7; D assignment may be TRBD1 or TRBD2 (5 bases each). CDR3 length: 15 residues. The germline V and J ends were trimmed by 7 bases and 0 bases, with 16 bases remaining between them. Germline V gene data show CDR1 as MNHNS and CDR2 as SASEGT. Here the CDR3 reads CASKGWGRPSYEQYF. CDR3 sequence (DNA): TGTGCCAGCAAGGGTTGGGGGAGACCCTCCTACGAGCAGTACTTC.

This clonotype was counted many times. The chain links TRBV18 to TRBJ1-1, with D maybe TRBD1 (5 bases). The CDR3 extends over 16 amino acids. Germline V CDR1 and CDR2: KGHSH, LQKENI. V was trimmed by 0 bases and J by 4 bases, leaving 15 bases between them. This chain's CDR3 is CASSPPGAARGTEAFF. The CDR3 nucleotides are TGTGCCAGCTCACCACCTGGGGCTGCTAGGGGCACTGAAGCTTTCTTT.

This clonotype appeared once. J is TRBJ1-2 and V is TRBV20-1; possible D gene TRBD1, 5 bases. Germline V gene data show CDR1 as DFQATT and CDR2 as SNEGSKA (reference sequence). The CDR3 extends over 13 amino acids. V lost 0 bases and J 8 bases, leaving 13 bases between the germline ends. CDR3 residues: CSARDPGAWGYTF. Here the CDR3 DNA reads TGCAGTGCTAGAGATCCCGGGGCTTGGGGCTACACCTTC.

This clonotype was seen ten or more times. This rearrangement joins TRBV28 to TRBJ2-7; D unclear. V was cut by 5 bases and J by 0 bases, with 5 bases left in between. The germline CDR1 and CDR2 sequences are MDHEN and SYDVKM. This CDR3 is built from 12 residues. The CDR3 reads CASSTVSYEQYF. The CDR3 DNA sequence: TGTGCCAGCAGTACGGTCTCCTACGAGCAGTACTTC.

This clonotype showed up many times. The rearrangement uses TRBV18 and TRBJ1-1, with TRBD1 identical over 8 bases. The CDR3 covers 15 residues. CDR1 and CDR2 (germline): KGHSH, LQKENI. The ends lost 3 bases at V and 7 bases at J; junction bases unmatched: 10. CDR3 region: CASSPTGEPGGEAFF. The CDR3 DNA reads TGTGCCAGCTCACCGACAGGGGAGCCAGGGGGTGAAGCTTTCTTT.

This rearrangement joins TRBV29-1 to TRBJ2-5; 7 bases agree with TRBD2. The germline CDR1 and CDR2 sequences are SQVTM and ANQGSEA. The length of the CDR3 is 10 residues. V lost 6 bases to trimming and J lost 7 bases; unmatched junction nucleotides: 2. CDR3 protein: CSVPSGTQYF. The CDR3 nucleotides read TGCAGCGTCCCTAGCGGGACCCAGTACTTC.

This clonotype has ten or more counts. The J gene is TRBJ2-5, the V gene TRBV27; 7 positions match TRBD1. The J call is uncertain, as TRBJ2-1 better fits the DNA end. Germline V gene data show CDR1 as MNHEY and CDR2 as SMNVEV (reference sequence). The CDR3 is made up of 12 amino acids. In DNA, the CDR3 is TGTGCCAGCAGTTTGAGAGGGGGCGAGCAGTTCTTC. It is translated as CASSLRGGEQFF.